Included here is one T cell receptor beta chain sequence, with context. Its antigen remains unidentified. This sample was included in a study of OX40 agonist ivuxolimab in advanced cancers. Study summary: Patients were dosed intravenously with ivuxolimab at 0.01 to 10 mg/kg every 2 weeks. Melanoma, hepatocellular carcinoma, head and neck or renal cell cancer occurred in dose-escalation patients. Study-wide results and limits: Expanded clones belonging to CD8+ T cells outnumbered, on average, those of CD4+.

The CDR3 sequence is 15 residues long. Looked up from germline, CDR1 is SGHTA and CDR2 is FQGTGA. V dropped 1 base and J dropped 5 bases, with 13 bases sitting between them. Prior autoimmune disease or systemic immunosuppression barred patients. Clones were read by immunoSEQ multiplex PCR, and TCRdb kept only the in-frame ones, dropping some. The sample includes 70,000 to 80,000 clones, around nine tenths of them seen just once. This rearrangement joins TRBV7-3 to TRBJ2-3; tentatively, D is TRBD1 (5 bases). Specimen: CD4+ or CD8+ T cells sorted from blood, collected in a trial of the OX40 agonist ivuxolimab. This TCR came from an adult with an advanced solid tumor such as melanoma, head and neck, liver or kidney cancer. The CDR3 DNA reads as TGTGCCAGCAGCTTAAGTAGCTACACAGGAGATACGCAGTATTTT. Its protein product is CASSLSSYTGDTQYF. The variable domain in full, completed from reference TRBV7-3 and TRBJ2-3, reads GAGVSQTPSNKVTEKGKYVELRCDPISGHTALYWYRQSLGQGPEFLIYFQGTGAADDSGLPNDRFFAVRPEGSVSTLKIQRTERGDSAVYLCASSLSSYTGDTQYFGPGTRLTVL.